The 28 T cell receptor beta chains presented below share a single source sample, sequenced in a study of blood T cell repertoires in COVID-19. TCRdb's table, derived via immunoSEQ multiplex PCR, lists solely in-frame clones and lacks some. Of more than 70,000 clones listed, more than 80% are singletons. Sequenced material: peripheral blood. All receptors come from a woman older than 75 with acute or convalescent COVID-19.

The chain uses TRBV2 and TRBJ1-6; D is perhaps TRBD1 (6 bases). The CDR3 sequence is 14 residues long. Trimming shortened V by 4 bases and J by 9 bases, and 13 bases separated the two germline ends. CDR1 is SNHLY, CDR2 FYNNEI, per germline. CDR3 nucleotide sequence: TGTGCCAGCAGTGTTAAGGGGGAGAGTTCACCCCTCCACTTT. Amino acids: CASSVKGESSPLHF.

This clone has just one count. The chain employs TRBV19 and TRBJ2-5; D might be TRBD1 (6 bases). V lost 5 bases and J lost 5, with 15 bases in between. Per germline, CDR1 LNHDA and CDR2 SQIVND (reference sequence). The CDR3 runs to 14 residues. This CDR3 reads CASSRYRVGETQYF. CDR3 DNA sequence: TGTGCCAGTAGTCGTTACAGGGTCGGGGAGACCCAGTACTTC.

V usage is TRBV24-1 and J usage is TRBJ2-1, with TRBD2 as a possible D gene (6 bases). From germline, CDR1 is KGHDR and CDR2 SFDVKD. Trimming cost V 6 bases and J 3 bases, with 14 bases left between them. The CDR3 sequence is 15 residues long. CDR3 sequence reads: CATSPRESDYNEQFF. The CDR3 DNA sequence: TGTGCCACCAGTCCCCGGGAGTCCGACTACAATGAGCAGTTCTTC.

The chain is built from TRBV19 and TRBJ1-2, with a weak D call TRBD1 (5 bases). This CDR3 has 13 residues. Per germline, CDR1 LNHDA and CDR2 SQIVND (reference sequence). V was shortened by 6 bases and J by 8 bases, with 16 bases between the two germline ends. The CDR3 DNA is TGTGCCAGTAGCCCCCGGGCAGGGTTAGGCTACACCTTC. It specifies CASSPRAGLGYTF.

The rearrangement uses TRBV19 and TRBJ1-6; tentatively, D is TRBD1 (5 bases). The CDR3 totals 13 residues. In germline, CDR1 is LNHDA, CDR2 SQIVND (reference sequence). Trimming removed 5 bases from V and 7 bases from J, with 9 bases in between. The CDR3 loop reads CASSETGNSPLHF. Here the CDR3 DNA reads TGTGCCAGTAGTGAAACAGGAAATTCACCCCTCCACTTT.

This clone is a singleton in its sample. Sequence at one end of the junction differs from germline and may be a read error. This chain joins TRBV6-2 or TRBV6-3 and TRBJ2-5; D is perhaps TRBD1 (5 bases). The CDR3 sequence is 12 residues long. Looked up from germline, CDR1 is MNHEY and CDR2 is SVGEGT. The CDR3: CASSYFARAHHF. The CDR3 DNA reads TGTGCCAGCAGTTACTTTGCCAGGGCCCATCACTTC.

The chain combines TRBV7-6 with TRBJ2-3; TRBD2 matches at 10 bases. This CDR3 is built from 15 residues. The ends lost 0 bases at V and 6 bases at J; junction bases unmatched: 3. Germline CDR1 reads SGHVS; CDR2 reads FNYEAQ. In DNA form, the CDR3 reads TGTGCCAGCAGCTTAGCTGGACTAGCGGTCGATACGCAGTATTTT. Protein sequence: CASSLAGLAVDTQYF.

This rearrangement joins TRBV4-1 to TRBJ1-1; D call uncertain. Per the germline V gene, CDR1 is MGHRA and CDR2 is YSYEKL. With 0 bases removed from V and 2 bases from J, the gap between germline ends came to 7 bases. The CDR3 is 14 residues long. The CDR3 region has the DNA TGCGCCAGCAGCCAAGAAACGGGAAACACTGAAGCTTTCTTT. Its translation is CASSQETGNTEAFF.

V usage is TRBV5-1 and J usage is TRBJ2-1, with TRBD2 matching over 9 bases. There are 12 residues in the CDR3. V lost 5 bases, J lost 9 bases, and 3 bases stayed unmatched. The germline gives CDR1 SGHRS, CDR2 YFSETQ. This CDR3 is CASRREGFEQFF. The CDR3 DNA is TGCGCCAGCAGGCGGGAGGGCTTTGAGCAGTTCTTC.

The chain uses TRBV19 and TRBJ2-1, with D perhaps TRBD2 (6 bases). The CDR3 has 15 residues. Between the trimmed V and J ends, which lost 5 bases and 10 bases, there was a span of 21 bases. Germline V lookup: CDR1 LNHDA, CDR2 SQIVND (reference sequence). The DNA for the CDR3 is TGTGCCAGTAGTGCGACTAGAGGTAGGATGAACGAGCAGTTCTTC. It specifies CASSATRGRMNEQFF.

The genes are TRBV6-1 and TRBJ2-7; D might be TRBD2 (7 bases). V was trimmed by 2 bases and J by 0 bases, leaving 23 bases between them. The CDR3 consists of 19 residues. Germline V gene lookup returns CDR1 MNHNS and CDR2 SASEGT. The CDR3 bases are TGTGCCAGCAGTGAACGGGGGGCTGGCGCGGGAGCCCTCTCCTACGAGCAGTACTTC. Amino acid sequence: CASSERGAGAGALSYEQYF.

The rearrangement links TRBV20-1 to TRBJ2-1; D is perhaps TRBD2 (6 bases). CDR1 and CDR2 from the germline V gene are DFQATT and SNEGSKA (reference sequence). The CDR3 spans 11 residues. Trimming cost V 6 bases and J 9 bases, with 12 bases left between them. CDR3 DNA sequence: TGCAGTGCCTGGGACTCCCCTGAGCAGTTCTTC. This codes for CSAWDSPEQFF.

V is TRBV5-6 and J is TRBJ2-7; D gene unclear. This CDR3 has 12 residues. Germline values: CDR1 SGHDT, CDR2 YYEEEE. The V gene lost 0 bases and the J gene lost 8 bases, with 9 bases spanning the gap. CDR3 sequence: CASSLDGVKQYF. CDR3 coding DNA: TGTGCCAGCAGCTTGGACGGAGTGAAGCAGTACTTC.

The rearrangement links TRBV19 to TRBJ1-1, with D unresolved. The CDR3 loop spans 12 amino acids. V lost 0 bases and J lost 8, with 7 bases in between. Germline lookup yields CDR1 LNHDA and CDR2 SQIVND (reference sequence). The chain's CDR3 is CASSIERSEAFF. CDR3 bases: TGTGCCAGTAGTATAGAGCGGAGCGAAGCTTTCTTT.

The genes are TRBV18 and TRBJ2-7; 8 bases match TRBD2. Germline V gives CDR1 KGHSH, CDR2 LQKENI. This CDR3 contains 13 residues. After removal of 5 bases from V and 4 bases from J, the junction contained 4 bases not matched to a gene. The CDR3 coding sequence is TGTGCCAGCTCAGGGGCTAGCGGGTACGAGCAGTACTTC. Its translation is CASSGASGYEQYF.

The rearrangement uses TRBV7-3 and TRBJ2-5; 9 bases align to TRBD2. The CDR3 length is 16 residues. V was clipped by 0 bases and J by 4 bases; unmatched bases: 6. CDR1 is SGHTA and CDR2 is FQGTGA in the germline V gene. The CDR3 DNA sequence: TGTGCCAGCAGCTTAACGCCTAGCGGGGAGGGAGAGACCCAGTACTTC. Translated: CASSLTPSGEGETQYF. The whole variable domain, filled in from reference TRBV7-3 and TRBJ2-5, reads GAGVSQTPSNKVTEKGKYVELRCDPISGHTALYWYRQSLGQGPEFLIYFQGTGAADDSGLPNDRFFAVRPEGSVSTLKIQRTERGDSAVYLCASSLTPSGEGETQYFGPGTRLLVL.

The V gene is TRBV19, the J gene TRBJ2-2; 8 bases are shared with TRBD2. The CDR3 is 14 amino acids. Per germline, CDR1 LNHDA and CDR2 SQIVND (reference sequence). The V gene end was trimmed by 5 bases and the J gene end by 7 bases; junction bases not matched to a gene: 6. CDR3 in DNA: TGTGCCAGTAGTCGGAGCGGGAGATTCGGGGAGCTGTTTTTT. Its translation is CASSRSGRFGELFF.

The chain employs TRBV20-1 and TRBJ2-5, with 9 bases identical to TRBD1. Germline CDR1 reads DFQATT; CDR2 reads SNEGSKA (reference sequence). V shed 6 bases and J 3 bases; nucleotides not matched to a gene: 8. The CDR3 runs 14 residues. CDR3 sequence (DNA): TGCAGTGCCAGTGAGACAGGGGGTAAAGAGACCCAGTACTTC. Residues: CSASETGGKETQYF.

CDR3 DNA sequence: TGTGCCATCAGTGAGGGTGGGAGCTCCTACAATGAGCAGTTCTTC. Amino acids: CAISEGGSSYNEQFF. This chain uses TRBV10-3 with TRBJ2-1, with D maybe TRBD2 (5 bases). Trimming removed 2 bases at V and 0 bases at J, with 8 bases between. This CDR3 comprises 15 residues. Per the germline V gene, CDR1 is ENHRY and CDR2 is SYGVKD.

This clone turned up a few times. V usage is TRBV19 and J usage is TRBJ1-5; 10 bases are shared with TRBD1. J gave up 1 base and V 8 bases, and 8 bases lay outside the gene matches. The CDR3 loop spans 16 amino acids. Germline V gene data show CDR1 as LNHDA and CDR2 as SQIVND (reference sequence). The CDR3, as DNA: TGTGCCAGTTTTCCGGGACAGGGGACAAGCAATCAGCCCCAGCATTTT. Residues: CASFPGQGTSNQPQHF.

The chain joins TRBV5-4 to TRBJ2-1, with D perhaps matching TRBD1 (6 bases). Between the trimmed V and J ends, which lost 4 bases and 0 bases, there was a span of 11 bases. There are 15 residues in the CDR3. Germline-derived CDR1 and CDR2 are SGHNT and YYREEE (reference sequence). DNA of the CDR3: TGTGCCAGCAGCCGACAGGTTGTCTCCTACAATGAGCAGTTCTTC. Translated: CASSRQVVSYNEQFF.

The chain links TRBV4-1 to TRBJ2-7; 7 positions agree with TRBD2. The CDR3 is 17 amino acids. The trim removed 1 base at V and 2 bases at J, leaving 11 bases unmatched. Germline CDR1 is MGHRA and CDR2 is YSYEKL. The CDR3 DNA reads as TGCGCCAGCAGCCAAGCATTCCTAGCGGCGTCTGCCTACGAGCAGTACTTC. Amino acids: CASSQAFLAASAYEQYF.

This clone was detected once. The rearrangement joins TRBV6-1 to TRBJ1-4; 8 bases line up with TRBD1. Looked up from germline, CDR1 is MNHNS and CDR2 is SASEGT. V shed 4 bases, J shed 8 bases, and the junction held 12 bases outside the gene matches. CDR3 length: 16 amino acids. The CDR3 DNA is TGTGCCAGCAGTGCGGGCCCAGGGGGCTGGGCGGAAAAACTGTTTTTT. It is translated as CASSAGPGGWAEKLFF.

This sequence joins TRBV19 and TRBJ2-2, with 11 bases identical to TRBD2. The germline V gene has CDR1 LNHDA and CDR2 SQIVND (reference sequence). The CDR3 spans 16 residues. V shed 5 bases, J shed 7 bases, and the junction held 9 bases outside the gene matches. The CDR3 here is CASSPTSGSEVGELFF. As DNA, the CDR3 is TGTGCCAGTAGTCCTACTAGCGGGAGTGAAGTCGGGGAGCTGTTTTTT.

This chain links TRBV6-6 with TRBJ2-7, with TRBD2 matching 7 bases. The germline CDR1 and CDR2 sequences are MNHNY and SVGAGI (reference sequence). V was pared by 6 bases and J by 4 bases, with 12 bases of the junction left unmatched. CDR3 length: 15 residues. CDR3: CASSYSSSGAYEQYF. Here the CDR3 DNA reads TGTGCCAGCAGCTACAGCTCAAGCGGGGCGTACGAGCAGTACTTC.

This chain links TRBV29-1 with TRBJ2-2; unclear D gene. Looked up from germline, CDR1 is SQVTM and CDR2 is ANQGSEA. CDR3 length: 14 amino acids. The V end lost 4 bases, the J end lost 1 base, and 10 bases lay between the germline ends. The CDR3 region is CSVVFVRNTGELFF. Here the CDR3 DNA reads TGCAGCGTTGTGTTTGTCCGGAACACCGGGGAGCTGTTTTTT.

The rearrangement links TRBV7-3 to TRBJ2-1; D perhaps matches TRBD2 (6 bases). Germline V gene lookup returns CDR1 SGHTA and CDR2 FQGTGA. CDR3 length: 14 residues. The V end was cut by 3 bases, the J end by 5 bases, with 11 bases between. The CDR3 coding sequence is TGTGCCAGCAGCTTCGGAGGGTTGGACAATGAGCAGTTCTTC. Its translation is CASSFGGLDNEQFF.

This chain joins TRBV4-1 and TRBJ1-1, with D unclear. V lost 0 bases and J 2 bases, leaving 4 bases between the germline ends. CDR1 and CDR2 (germline): MGHRA, YSYEKL. The length of the CDR3 is 13 residues. CDR3 loop: CASSQETNTEAFF. The CDR3 region has the DNA TGCGCCAGCAGCCAAGAGACAAACACTGAAGCTTTCTTT.